This T cell receptor beta chain was sequenced for a study of CD8+CD57+ T cells in acquired aplastic anemia. By flow cytometry, patients selected for sequencing had shown an expansion of CD8+CD57+ cells. The CDR3 length is 14 residues. CDR1 SEHNR and CDR2 FQNEAQ come from the germline V gene (reference sequence). Trimming cost V 4 bases and J 0 bases, with 10 bases left between them. CDR3 and TCR beta VDJ profiling relied on a genomic DNA template. TCRdb re-derived calls from the reads in MiXCR, one entry per CDR3 protein. This table holds approximately 300,000 distinct CDR3 sequences, 45% to 65% found once.

This sequence joins TRBV7-9 and TRBJ2-7; D call uncertain. The sequence derives from a human donor with aplastic anemia. Sequenced input: sorted CD4+, CD8+, or CD8+CD57+ T cells (not recorded which) from PBMCs. The CDR3 is CASSSRSGSYEQYF. The CDR3, as DNA: TGTGCCAGCAGCTCTCGCTCCGGCTCCTACGAGCAGTACTTC.